This note documents a single T cell receptor beta chain sequence. This sample was included in a study of T-cell reconstitution after alpha-beta-depleted transplantation in children. The CDR3 covers 15 residues. CDR1 is MDHEN and CDR2 is SYDVKM in the germline V gene. With 5 bases clipped from V and 3 bases from J, the junction kept 8 bases outside the gene matches. Preparation of the TCRbeta library was carried out with unique molecular identifiers. Via MiXCR, TCRdb re-called the PCR reads, giving one row per CDR3 protein. Here the sample spans over 200,000 distinct CDR3 sequences, approximately 10% being singletons.

The receptor was isolated from a human donor who donated a stem cell graft to a child with acute lymphoblastic leukemia. The chain uses TRBV28 and TRBJ2-7, with 9 bases aligning to TRBD1. The specimen was PBMCs from the stem cell graft donor, collected from the stem cell graft. CDR3 sequence: CASSRRDRDFYEQYF. The CDR3 DNA reads as TGTGCCAGCAGTCGCCGGGACAGGGATTTCTACGAGCAGTACTTC. Using reference TRBV28 and TRBJ2-7 for the parts outside the CDR3, the full variable domain is DVKVTQSSRYLVKRTGEKVFLECVQDMDHENMFWYRQDPGLGLRLIYFSYDVKMKEKGDIPEGYSVSREKKERFSLILESASTNQTSMYLCASSRRDRDFYEQYFGPGTRLTVT.